This TCR beta chain stems from a study of cytomegalovirus exposure and HLA in healthy donors. Notes on the study in general: As a later analysis revealed, most CMV-associated TCR beta chains appeared HLA-restricted. A later analysis found common viral pathogens apparently linked to several of the most significant clusters.

PCR was performed using 60 Vbeta and 13 Jbeta primers. The data were produced by immunoSEQ multiplex PCR, yet TCRdb's version contains in-frame clones alone and is incomplete. Found here are some 140,000 clones, more than 60% of them singletons; the top ten hold 8.8%. Germline values: CDR1 LNHDA, CDR2 SQIVND (reference sequence). Trimming cost V 6 bases and J 1 base; bases outside gene matches: 10. This CDR3 region has 16 residues. Points on this clone: What it binds is unknown.

The sample comprised PBMCs. This clonotype was obtained from a woman between 50 and 59 years old in good health and CMV-seropositive. V gene TRBV19 combines with J gene TRBJ2-5, with 8 bases aligning to TRBD2. The chain's CDR3 is CASRGVAGSSQETQYF. DNA for the CDR3: TGTGCCAGTAGGGGAGTAGCGGGGTCCAGCCAAGAGACCCAGTACTTC.